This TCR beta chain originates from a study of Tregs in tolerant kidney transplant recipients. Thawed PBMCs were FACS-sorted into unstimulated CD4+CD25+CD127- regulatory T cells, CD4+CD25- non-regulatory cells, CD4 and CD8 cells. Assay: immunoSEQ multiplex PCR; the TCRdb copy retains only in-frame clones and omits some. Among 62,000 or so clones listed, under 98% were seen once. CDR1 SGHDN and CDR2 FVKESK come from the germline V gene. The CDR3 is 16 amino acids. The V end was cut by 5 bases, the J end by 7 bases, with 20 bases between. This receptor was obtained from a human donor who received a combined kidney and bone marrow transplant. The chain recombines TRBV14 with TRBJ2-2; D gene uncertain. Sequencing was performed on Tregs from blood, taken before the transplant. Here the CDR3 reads CASSSSGYPYDGELFF. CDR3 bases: TGTGCCAGCAGCTCATCCGGGTACCCCTATGACGGGGAGCTGTTTTTT.